The source of this T cell receptor beta chain is a study of Ad26.COV2.S vaccination and SARS-CoV-2 variants. On the study more broadly: Within the COV1001 Ad26.COV2.S trial arm, the donor was enrolled. The authors gave Ad26.COV2.S intramuscularly, either once or twice 56 days apart.

Here immunoSEQ multiplex PCR was the method, and the copy in TCRdb shows in-frame clones only, minus some. The sample lists about 440,000 clones, 80% to 95% occurring once. V was clipped by 4 bases and J by 4 bases; unmatched bases: 9. Germline-derived CDR1 and CDR2 are SGDLS and YYNGEE. This CDR3 is built from 15 residues. Described treatment: around 19 received Ad26.COV2.S at low or high dose, single or two shots; several received placebo; per-sample allocation not given. Samples were taken on day 63 after the first vaccine or placebo injection. An Ad26 vector carrying the Wuhan-strain SARS-CoV-2 spike served as the vaccine.

The chain has TRBV9 and TRBJ1-1; 8 bases agree with TRBD1. The specimen comprised peripheral blood, sampled in a trial of Ad26.COV2.S vaccine versus placebo. The TCR was taken from a person between 18 and 60 years old who received the Ad26.COV2.S COVID-19 vaccine or a placebo. The CDR3 spells CASSPQGALGTEAFF. The CDR3 DNA follows: TGTGCCAGCAGCCCCCAGGGGGCGCTGGGCACTGAAGCTTTCTTT.